This is a list of T cell receptor beta chains from one sample in a study of cytomegalovirus exposure and HLA in healthy donors. Sequenced by immunoSEQ multiplex PCR; TCRdb stores in-frame clones only, minus some. The table shows about 210,000 clones, with more than 70% occurring only once. The sequenced material came from PBMCs. All receptors come from a man aged 35 to 55 in good health and CMV-seropositive. CDR3s include the opening cysteine and the closing phenylalanine or tryptophan. Each record gives: V gene, clone size, D gene, J gene, CDR3 DNA, CDR3 protein. A D gene is named only where the DNA matches it firmly. Clone size, where shown, is once, few, many, or a class for clones that have expanded.

v_call: TRBV30
clone_size: -
d_call: -
j_call: TRBJ1-1
cdr3_nt: TGTGCCTGGAGTGGGGCCACTCGACAGTATGAAGCTTTCTTT
cdr3_aa: CAWSGATRQYEAFF

v_call: TRBV27
clone_size: -
d_call: -
j_call: TRBJ1-3
cdr3_nt: TGTGCCAGCAGTTTATCGGCAGGGGAGGGAAACACCATATATTTT
cdr3_aa: CASSLSAGEGNTIYF

v_call: TRBV5-6
clone_size: -
d_call: -
j_call: TRBJ2-4
cdr3_nt: TGTGCCAGCAGCTTTTCAGGAGCCAAAAACATTCAGTACTTC
cdr3_aa: CASSFSGAKNIQYF

v_call: TRBV5-1
clone_size: few
d_call: TRBD1
j_call: TRBJ1-4
cdr3_nt: TGCGCCAGCAGCTTGGCGGGGACAGGCGATGAAAAACTGTTTTTT
cdr3_aa: CASSLAGTGDEKLFF

v_call: TRBV10-2
clone_size: -
d_call: TRBD1
j_call: TRBJ1-1
cdr3_nt: TGCGCCAGCGTAATGACAGGGTTTGAAGCTTTCTTT
cdr3_aa: CASVMTGFEAFF

v_call: TRBV9
clone_size: -
d_call: TRBD1
j_call: TRBJ2-7
cdr3_nt: TGTGCCAGCAGCTCAGGGACAGAATCCTCCTACGAGCAGTACTTC
cdr3_aa: CASSSGTESSYEQYF

v_call: TRBV7-9
clone_size: -
d_call: TRBD1
j_call: TRBJ1-1
cdr3_nt: TGTGCCAGCAGCCCGCCAGGGGGGAGTGAAGCTTTCTTT
cdr3_aa: CASSPPGGSEAFF

v_call: TRBV9
clone_size: -
d_call: -
j_call: TRBJ1-5
cdr3_nt: TGTGCCAGCAGGGCGGGTCGGACGGAATATAGCAATCAGCCCCAGCATTTT
cdr3_aa: CASRAGRTEYSNQPQHF

v_call: TRBV9
clone_size: -
d_call: TRBD1
j_call: TRBJ1-6
cdr3_nt: TGTGCCAGCAGCGGAACAGGGGGCTGGAATTCACCCCTCCACTTT
cdr3_aa: CASSGTGGWNSPLHF

v_call: TRBV29-1
clone_size: -
d_call: TRBD2
j_call: TRBJ2-3
cdr3_nt: TGCAGCGTGGACGGGACTAGCGGGAGCACAGATACGCAGTATTTT
cdr3_aa: CSVDGTSGSTDTQYF

v_call: TRBV7-9
clone_size: once
d_call: -
j_call: TRBJ1-4
cdr3_nt: TGTGCCAGCAGCTTCGGGACTGTTGAAAAACTGTTTTTT
cdr3_aa: CASSFGTVEKLFF

v_call: TRBV4-2
clone_size: -
d_call: -
j_call: TRBJ2-1
cdr3_nt: TGTGCCAGCAGCCAAGCGACGGGTGAGCAGTTCTTC
cdr3_aa: CASSQATGEQFF

v_call: TRBV15
clone_size: -
d_call: -
j_call: TRBJ1-5
cdr3_nt: TGTGCCACCAGCAGAGATTCGGGTCTTCCACAGCCCCAGCATTTT
cdr3_aa: CATSRDSGLPQPQHF

v_call: TRBV5-6
clone_size: -
d_call: TRBD2
j_call: TRBJ2-1
cdr3_nt: TGTGCCAGCAGCTTGGAACGGGAGGCCTCCAATGAGCAGTTCTTC
cdr3_aa: CASSLEREASNEQFF

v_call: TRBV30
clone_size: -
d_call: TRBD1
j_call: TRBJ1-4
cdr3_nt: TGTGCCTGGACTATACAGGGGGTACGTGAAAAACTGTTTTTT
cdr3_aa: CAWTIQGVREKLFF

v_call: TRBV29-1
clone_size: -
d_call: TRBD2
j_call: TRBJ2-5
cdr3_nt: TGCAGCGCGATGACTAGCGGGAGGGTAGAGACCCAGTACTTC
cdr3_aa: CSAMTSGRVETQYF

v_call: TRBV29-1
clone_size: once
d_call: TRBD1
j_call: TRBJ1-2
cdr3_nt: TGCAGCGTCCCGATTGGGACAGGGGGGGGCTATGGCTACACCTTC
cdr3_aa: CSVPIGTGGGYGYTF

v_call: TRBV5-1
clone_size: -
d_call: -
j_call: TRBJ2-7
cdr3_nt: TGCGCCAGCAGCTCGCCCTTGGGAGCCTACGAGCAGTACTTC
cdr3_aa: CASSSPLGAYEQYF

v_call: TRBV2
clone_size: once
d_call: -
j_call: TRBJ2-7
cdr3_nt: TGTGCCAGCAGTGCTGGCAGCTCCTACGAGCAGTACTTC
cdr3_aa: CASSAGSSYEQYF

v_call: TRBV4-1
clone_size: -
d_call: TRBD2
j_call: TRBJ2-7
cdr3_nt: TGCGCCAGCAGCCTAGAACCGGGACTAAGAACCTACGAGCAGTACTTC
cdr3_aa: CASSLEPGLRTYEQYF

v_call: TRBV5-1
clone_size: -
d_call: TRBD2
j_call: TRBJ2-3
cdr3_nt: TGCGCCAGCAGCTTGGTTGGGCGGGAGGGCACAGATACGCAGTATTTT
cdr3_aa: CASSLVGREGTDTQYF

v_call: TRBV11-2
clone_size: -
d_call: TRBD1
j_call: TRBJ2-3
cdr3_nt: TGTGCCAGCAGCTTAGAAGGGGGCGCAGGCACAGATACGCAGTATTTT
cdr3_aa: CASSLEGGAGTDTQYF

v_call: TRBV19
clone_size: -
d_call: TRBD1
j_call: TRBJ2-1
cdr3_nt: TGTGCCAGTAACCGGGACAGGGACCGTAATGAGCAGTTCTTC
cdr3_aa: CASNRDRDRNEQFF

v_call: TRBV2
clone_size: -
d_call: -
j_call: TRBJ1-2
cdr3_nt: TGTGCCAGCAGTGAAGGACAGTCGGCCTATGGCTACACCTTC
cdr3_aa: CASSEGQSAYGYTF

v_call: TRBV7-2
clone_size: -
d_call: -
j_call: TRBJ2-1
cdr3_nt: TGTGCCAGCAGCCCCGGACTAAACCCACACAATGAGCAGTTCTTC
cdr3_aa: CASSPGLNPHNEQFF

v_call: TRBV7-9
clone_size: once
d_call: -
j_call: TRBJ1-1
cdr3_nt: TGTGCCAGCAGCACGACTACACTGAACACTGAAGCTTTCTTT
cdr3_aa: CASSTTTLNTEAFF

v_call: TRBV7-8
clone_size: -
d_call: -
j_call: TRBJ2-1
cdr3_nt: TGTGCCAGCAGCTTAGGTACCCTAGCGTGGAATGAGCAGTTCTTC
cdr3_aa: CASSLGTLAWNEQFF

v_call: TRBV14
clone_size: -
d_call: TRBD1
j_call: TRBJ2-7
cdr3_nt: TGTGCCAGCAGCCAGGGCAGGGACAGACTCTACGAGCAGTACTTC
cdr3_aa: CASSQGRDRLYEQYF

v_call: TRBV9
clone_size: -
d_call: -
j_call: TRBJ1-5
cdr3_nt: TGTGCCAGCAGCGTCTCAGACAATCAGCCCCAGCATTTT
cdr3_aa: CASSVSDNQPQHF

v_call: TRBV2
clone_size: -
d_call: -
j_call: TRBJ1-1
cdr3_nt: TGTGCCAGCGCGCGCGGGGGGAACACTGAAGCTTTCTTT
cdr3_aa: CASARGGNTEAFF

v_call: TRBV7-9
clone_size: -
d_call: TRBD1
j_call: TRBJ1-5
cdr3_nt: TGTGCCAGCAGCAGACAGGGAGGCGTCAATCAGCCCCAGCATTTT
cdr3_aa: CASSRQGGVNQPQHF

v_call: TRBV7-2
clone_size: -
d_call: -
j_call: TRBJ1-3
cdr3_nt: TGTGCCAGCAGCTTAGCAGCGGGAGCCGGAAACACCATATATTTT
cdr3_aa: CASSLAAGAGNTIYF

v_call: TRBV30
clone_size: -
d_call: -
j_call: TRBJ1-1
cdr3_nt: TGTGCCTGGAGTGTATCAGGGGTGAACACTGAAGCTTTCTTT
cdr3_aa: CAWSVSGVNTEAFF

v_call: TRBV5-4
clone_size: -
d_call: TRBD1
j_call: TRBJ1-1
cdr3_nt: TGTGCCAGCAGCCGTAGGACAGGGACATCGGGAACTGAAGCTTTCTTT
cdr3_aa: CASSRRTGTSGTEAFF

v_call: TRBV13
clone_size: -
d_call: TRBD2
j_call: TRBJ2-5
cdr3_nt: TGTGCCAGCAGCTTAGGGGTAGCGGGATCGGACTTC
cdr3_aa: CASSLGVAGSDF

v_call: TRBV9
clone_size: -
d_call: -
j_call: TRBJ1-3
cdr3_nt: TGTGCCAGCAGCGTAGCTCTGAGGCTGACTGGAAACACCATATATTTT
cdr3_aa: CASSVALRLTGNTIYF

v_call: TRBV19
clone_size: -
d_call: TRBD1
j_call: TRBJ2-7
cdr3_nt: TGTGCCAGTAGTACCCGCCCGGGACAGGGGACCTACGAGCAGTACTTC
cdr3_aa: CASSTRPGQGTYEQYF

v_call: TRBV11-2
clone_size: -
d_call: -
j_call: TRBJ2-7
cdr3_nt: TGTGCCAGCAGCTTTCTGAGCTACGAGCAGTACTTC
cdr3_aa: CASSFLSYEQYF

v_call: TRBV7-9
clone_size: -
d_call: -
j_call: TRBJ1-5
cdr3_nt: TGTGCCAGCAGCTTAGGAGGGCCCCAGCATTTT
cdr3_aa: CASSLGGPQHF

v_call: TRBV5-4
clone_size: once
d_call: TRBD1
j_call: TRBJ2-1
cdr3_nt: TGTGCCAGCAGCTCGGAGTTCAGGGGGAATGAGCAGTTCTTC
cdr3_aa: CASSSEFRGNEQFF

v_call: TRBV7-2
clone_size: -
d_call: TRBD1
j_call: TRBJ2-7
cdr3_nt: TGTGCCAGCACCTGGGGGACAGTCTCCTACGAGCAGTACTTC
cdr3_aa: CASTWGTVSYEQYF

v_call: TRBV25-1
clone_size: -
d_call: -
j_call: TRBJ1-4
cdr3_nt: TGTGCCAGCAGTCCCCGGGGAGCAACTAATGAAAAACTGTTTTTT
cdr3_aa: CASSPRGATNEKLFF

v_call: TRBV28
clone_size: once
d_call: TRBD1
j_call: TRBJ2-3
cdr3_nt: TGTGCCAGCAGTTTCGGACAGGGGCATATAGATACGCAGTATTTT
cdr3_aa: CASSFGQGHIDTQYF

v_call: TRBV7-9
clone_size: -
d_call: TRBD1
j_call: TRBJ2-6
cdr3_nt: TGTGCCAGCACCTTGAGGGGGCAGAACTCTGGGGCCAACGTCCTGACTTTC
cdr3_aa: CASTLRGQNSGANVLTF

v_call: TRBV6-1
clone_size: once
d_call: TRBD2
j_call: TRBJ2-2
cdr3_nt: TGTGCCAGCAGGGGACTAGCGGGAGCTCACGGGGAGCTGTTTTTT
cdr3_aa: CASRGLAGAHGELFF

v_call: TRBV5-1
clone_size: -
d_call: TRBD1
j_call: TRBJ2-1
cdr3_nt: TGCGCCAGCAGCCTGGGACAGGGATCCTACAATGAGCAGTTCTTC
cdr3_aa: CASSLGQGSYNEQFF